What follows is one T cell receptor (beta chain) and its context. Its antigen is unidentified. This sample is part of a study of T-cell reconstitution after alpha-beta-depleted transplantation in children. Overall study findings and caveats: Alpha-beta T cells about two months after transplant reportedly derived from several hundred expanded graft clones.

The CDR3 totals 15 residues. V gave up 6 bases and J gave up 0 bases, with 14 bases separating them. Germline values: CDR1 SGHVS, CDR2 FQNEAQ. A library of TCRbeta sequences, prepared with unique molecular identifiers, was generated. TCRdb re-analysed the PCR reads in MiXCR, keeping a single row per CDR3 protein. The table has 800,000 to 1,000,000 distinct CDR3 sequences, about 29% seen once. The genes are TRBV7-8 and TRBJ1-1; D gene ambiguous. Sequences were derived from PBMCs, mostly from graft donor cells, sampled 360 days after TCRalphabeta/CD19-depleted stem cell transplant. The sequence was collected from a boy under three years old who had a stem cell transplant for SCID, so the T cells may come from the graft donor. The CDR3 here is CASRGRSAMNTEAFF. CDR3 bases: TGTGCCAGCAGGGGCAGGTCCGCAATGAACACTGAAGCTTTCTTT.